A single sample is the source of the 3 T cell receptor beta chains below, sequenced in a study of graft-versus-host responses after intestinal transplantation. Method: immunoSEQ multiplex PCR; TCRdb's copy keeps in-frame clones and lacks some. The table has roughly 110,000 clones, roughly 86% seen once; the top ten hold over 0.6%. These receptors are not linked to any known antigen. Sequences were derived from unstimulated CD4+ T cells sorted from spleen or lymph node cells, sampled before transplant. Receptors originate from a human donor who was the organ donor for an intestinal transplant.

V is TRBV4-3 and J is TRBJ2-7, with 8 bases that match TRBD1. Germline V gene lookup returns CDR1 LGHNA and CDR2 YSLEER. The V and J ends lost 2 bases and 5 bases, in that order; junction bases with no gene match: 8. The CDR3 is made up of 15 amino acids. The CDR3 region has the DNA TGCGCCAGCAGCCAACTAGACAGGGGCGACCACGAGCAGTACTTC. Translation gives CASSQLDRGDHEQYF.

This clone has only a few counts. This chain uses TRBV7-2 with TRBJ1-2, with unresolved D. V lost 1 base and J 4 bases, leaving 4 bases between the germline ends. CDR1 SGHTA and CDR2 FQGNSA come from the germline V gene. The CDR3 totals 12 residues. For the CDR3, the DNA is TGTGCCAGCAGCTTAGACGGCTATGGCTACACCTTC. Amino acids: CASSLDGYGYTF.

The chain uses TRBV5-1 and TRBJ2-3, with 12 bases fitting TRBD1. Germline trimming cut 4 bases from V and 10 bases from J; bases unmatched to any gene: 7. This CDR3 has 14 residues. Germline V CDR1 and CDR2: SGHRS, YFSETQ. The CDR3 sequence: CASSAGQGARAQYF. In nucleotides, the CDR3 is TGCGCCAGCAGCGCGGGACAGGGGGCTCGGGCGCAGTATTTT.